This passage covers 8 T cell receptor beta chains from one sample sequenced in a study of lung T cells in sarcoidosis with Löfgren's syndrome. One entry per CDR3 protein results from TCRdb running MiXCR on the reads. The table has approximately 3,200 distinct CDR3 sequences, 15% to 20% seen once. Sequencing input: CD4+ T cells from bronchoalveolar lavage. These receptors were obtained from a human donor with sarcoidosis (Löfgren's syndrome or another form), or a control subject (not recorded which).

Ten or more counts support this clonotype. The J gene is TRBJ2-3, the V gene TRBV11-3, with D hard to call. V gave up 0 bases and J gave up 2 bases, with 6 bases separating them. CDR1 is SGHNT and CDR2 is YENEEA in the germline V gene. The CDR3 loop spans 14 amino acids. Here the CDR3 reads CASSLDGNTDTQYF. The DNA of the CDR3 is TGTGCCAGCAGCTTAGATGGGAACACAGATACGCAGTATTTT.

This clonotype is labeled large. CDR3 sequence reads: CASSLDRGVSQPQHF. The DNA of the CDR3 is TGTGCCAGCAGCTTGGACAGGGGAGTTAGTCAGCCCCAGCATTTT. The gene calls are TRBV5-4 and TRBJ1-5, with 7 positions matching TRBD1. The CDR3 has 15 amino acids. The V segment lost 0 bases and the J segment 6 bases; nucleotides outside the gene matches: 6. Germline V gives CDR1 SGHNT, CDR2 YYREEE (reference sequence).

The chain has TRBV3-1 and TRBJ2-1, with 7 bases fitting TRBD2. This CDR3 is built from 15 residues. V lost 4 bases, J lost 2 bases, and 5 bases stayed unmatched. Germline V gives CDR1 LGHDT, CDR2 YNNKEL (reference sequence). The CDR3 here is CASSPLGTTYNEQFF. The CDR3 DNA reads TGTGCCAGCAGCCCCCTCGGGACTACCTACAATGAGCAGTTCTTC.

This clonotype appeared a few times. This chain uses TRBV20-1 with TRBJ1-2; possibly TRBD1 for D (6 bases). The length of the CDR3 is 14 residues. The V end lost 0 bases, the J end lost 5 bases, and 13 bases lay between the germline ends. CDR1 and CDR2 (germline): DFQATT, SNEGSKA (reference sequence). CDR3 sequence: CSARDRAGAYGYTF. As DNA, the CDR3 is TGCAGTGCTAGAGATCGGGCAGGGGCTTATGGCTACACCTTC.

This clonotype occurred a few times. The J gene is TRBJ1-1, the V gene TRBV5-1; D is possibly TRBD1 (5 bases). The V and J ends lost 1 base and 3 bases respectively, with 10 bases between them. CDR3 size: 14 residues. Germline V lookup: CDR1 SGHRS, CDR2 YFSETQ. The CDR3 reads CASSLSRGDTEAFF. The CDR3 coding sequence is TGCGCCAGCAGCTTGTCCCGGGGCGACACTGAAGCTTTCTTT.

With regard to this clonotype: The junction and the germline gene differ at one end; a read error may be behind it. The chain links TRBV30 to TRBJ1-2, with D unresolved. Germline V lookup: CDR1 GTSNPN, CDR2 SVGIG (reference sequence). The CDR3 runs 11 residues. The CDR3: CAWSVKALSTF. In DNA form, the CDR3 reads TGTGCCTGGAGTGTAAAAGCACTAAGTACATTC.

The V and J genes are TRBV29-1 and TRBJ2-3, with D unresolved. Trimming took off 8 bases at V and 6 bases at J, with 12 bases between the two ends. The length of the CDR3 is 11 residues. CDR1 and CDR2 from the germline V gene are SQVTM and ANQGSEA. CDR3 nucleotide sequence: TGCAGCCTCTGGGCTGGCGATACGCAGTATTTT. Translation gives CSLWAGDTQYF.

Many counts were recorded for this clonotype. The chain employs TRBV2 and TRBJ1-2, with D maybe TRBD1 (5 bases). Trimming cost V 4 bases and J 3 bases, with 15 bases left between them. In germline, CDR1 is SNHLY, CDR2 FYNNEI. There are 15 residues in the CDR3. CDR3 loop: CASSGGLGGHYGYTF. The DNA for the CDR3 is TGTGCCAGCAGTGGGGGCCTGGGGGGACACTATGGCTACACCTTC.